The clone carrying this TCR beta chain has at least ten counts. Its antigen is not identified. The CDR3 contains 17 residues. Germline V gene sequence: CDR1 SGHDT, CDR2 YYEEEE. With 0 bases clipped from V and 2 bases from J, the junction kept 7 bases outside the gene matches. From the 5' RACE reads, TCRdb called clonotypes with MiXCR, one entry per CDR3 protein. The sample carries 15,000 to 20,000 distinct CDR3 sequences, approximately 5.8% recorded once. The data originate from a study of spatial heterogeneity in lung cancer. Overall study findings and caveats: Expanded intratumoral alpha and beta TCR counts tracked tumor mutation counts.

The time point: sample taken at primary tumor resection. V and J are TRBV5-6 and TRBJ2-3; 9 nucleotides match TRBD2. Source: lung tumor tissue, taken at surgery. The receptor was derived from a male donor with early-stage non-small cell lung cancer. The CDR3 protein is CASSLEGASGTTDTQYF. CDR3 DNA: TGTGCCAGCAGCTTGGAAGGGGCTAGCGGGACCACAGATACGCAGTATTTT.